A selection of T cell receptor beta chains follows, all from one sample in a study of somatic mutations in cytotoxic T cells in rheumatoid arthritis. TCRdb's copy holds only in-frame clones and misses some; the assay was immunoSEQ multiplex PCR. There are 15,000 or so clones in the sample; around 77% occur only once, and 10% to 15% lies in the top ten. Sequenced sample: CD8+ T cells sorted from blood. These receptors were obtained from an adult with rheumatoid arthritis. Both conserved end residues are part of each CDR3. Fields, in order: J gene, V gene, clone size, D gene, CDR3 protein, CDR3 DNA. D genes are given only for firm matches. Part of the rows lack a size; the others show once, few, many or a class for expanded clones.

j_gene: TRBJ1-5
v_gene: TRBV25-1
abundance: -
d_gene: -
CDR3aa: CASSNPRGRGNQPQHF
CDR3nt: TGTGCCAGCAGTAACCCCCGGGGCCGGGGCAATCAGCCCCAGCATTTT

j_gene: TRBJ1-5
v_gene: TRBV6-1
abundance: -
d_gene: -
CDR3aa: CASSEGDAIQPQHF
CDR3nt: TGTGCCAGCAGTGAGGGGGACGCTATTCAGCCCCAGCATTTT

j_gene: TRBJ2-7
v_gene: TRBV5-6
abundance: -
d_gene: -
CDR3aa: CASTGGTDYEQYF
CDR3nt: TGTGCCAGCACCGGCGGGACGGACTACGAGCAGTACTTC

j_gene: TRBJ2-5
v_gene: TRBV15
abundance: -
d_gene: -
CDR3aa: CATSSVSGTQYF
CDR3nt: TGTGCCACCAGCTCCGTCTCGGGGACCCAGTACTTC

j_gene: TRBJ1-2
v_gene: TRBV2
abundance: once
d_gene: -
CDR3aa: CASQTPPDITNYGYTF
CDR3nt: TGTGCCAGCCAAACCCCACCGGACATAACTAACTATGGCTACACCTTC

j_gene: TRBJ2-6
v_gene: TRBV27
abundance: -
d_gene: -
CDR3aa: CASSLSTGANVLTF
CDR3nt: TGTGCCAGCAGTTTATCCACTGGGGCCAACGTCCTGACTTTC

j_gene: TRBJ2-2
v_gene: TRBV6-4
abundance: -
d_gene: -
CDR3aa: CASSDSATGELFF
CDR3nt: TGTGCCAGCAGTGACTCGGCCACCGGGGAGCTGTTTTTT

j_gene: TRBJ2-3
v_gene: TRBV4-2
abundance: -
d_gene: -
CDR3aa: CASSQDRGQGADTQYF
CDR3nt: TGTGCCAGCAGCCAAGATCGAGGCCAGGGAGCAGATACGCAGTATTTT

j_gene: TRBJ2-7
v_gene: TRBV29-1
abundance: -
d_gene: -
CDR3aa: CSVGSVIGLAGEQYF
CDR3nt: TGCAGCGTTGGGTCAGTAATAGGACTCGCGGGAGAGCAGTACTTC

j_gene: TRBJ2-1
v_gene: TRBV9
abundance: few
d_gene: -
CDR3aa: CASSVDPSPYNEQFF
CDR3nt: TGTGCCAGCAGCGTAGATCCCTCTCCCTACAATGAGCAGTTCTTC

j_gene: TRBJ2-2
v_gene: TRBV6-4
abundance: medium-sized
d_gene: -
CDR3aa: CASSDSGNPNTGELFF
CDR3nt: TGTGCCAGCAGTGACTCGGGTAACCCGAACACCGGGGAGCTGTTTTTT